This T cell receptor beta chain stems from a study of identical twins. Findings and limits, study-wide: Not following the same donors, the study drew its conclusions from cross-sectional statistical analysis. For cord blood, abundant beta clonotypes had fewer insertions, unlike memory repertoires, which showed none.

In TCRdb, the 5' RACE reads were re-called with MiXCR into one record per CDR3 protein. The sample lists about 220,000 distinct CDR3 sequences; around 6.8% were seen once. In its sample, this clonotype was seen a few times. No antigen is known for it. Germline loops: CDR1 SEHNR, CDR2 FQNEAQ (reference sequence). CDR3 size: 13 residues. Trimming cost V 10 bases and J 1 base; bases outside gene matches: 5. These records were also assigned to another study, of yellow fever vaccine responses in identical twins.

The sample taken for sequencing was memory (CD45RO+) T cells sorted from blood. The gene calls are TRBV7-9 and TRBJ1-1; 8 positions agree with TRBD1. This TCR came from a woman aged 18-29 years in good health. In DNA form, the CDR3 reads TGTGCCACCTCAGGGGGCAAGAACACTGAAGCTTTCTTT. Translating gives CATSGGKNTEAFF.